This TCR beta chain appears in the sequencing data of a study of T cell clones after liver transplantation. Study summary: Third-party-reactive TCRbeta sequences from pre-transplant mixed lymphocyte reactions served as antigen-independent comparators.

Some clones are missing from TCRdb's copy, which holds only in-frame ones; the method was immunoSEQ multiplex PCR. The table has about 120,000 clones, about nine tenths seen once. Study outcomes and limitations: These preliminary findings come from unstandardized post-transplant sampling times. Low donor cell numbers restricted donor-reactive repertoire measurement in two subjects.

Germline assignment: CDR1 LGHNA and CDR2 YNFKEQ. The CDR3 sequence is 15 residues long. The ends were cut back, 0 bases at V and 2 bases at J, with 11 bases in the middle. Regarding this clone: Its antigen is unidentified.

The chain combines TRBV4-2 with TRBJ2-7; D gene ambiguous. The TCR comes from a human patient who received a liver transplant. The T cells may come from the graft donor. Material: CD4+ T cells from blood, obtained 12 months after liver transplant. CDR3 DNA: TGTGCCAGCAGCCAAGATAGGACCCGAGCCTACGAGCAGTACTTC. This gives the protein CASSQDRTRAYEQYF.